The TCR beta chain described here comes from a study of technical replicates of blood from four donors. The table came from immunoSEQ multiplex PCR; TCRdb's copy has only in-frame clones and leaves some out. The table has around 80,000 clones, approximately 91% seen once; the top ten hold less than 0.5%. The CDR3 runs 14 residues. V lost 3 bases and J 3 bases, leaving 11 bases between the germline ends. Per germline, CDR1 MDHEN and CDR2 SYDVKM. The source of this sequence is a human donor in good health. Sequences were obtained from T cells isolated from PBMCs. This rearrangement joins TRBV28 to TRBJ2-5, with D possibly being TRBD1 (5 bases). CDR3 sequence reads: CASSFLGQKETQYF. In DNA, the CDR3 is TGTGCCAGCAGTTTCCTTGGACAAAAAGAGACCCAGTACTTC.